Presented here are 17 T cell receptor beta chains from one specimen sequenced in a study of brain T cells in children with intractable seizures. The time point is: blood from clinic visit 5 months post-surgery; TSC patient then seizure free. The table came from immunoSEQ multiplex PCR; TCRdb's copy has only in-frame clones and leaves some out. The sample lists about 340,000 clones, 93% occurring once. Source: peripheral blood, taken 4 to 6 months after surgery. The receptors originated from a boy under three years old with tuberous sclerosis and intractable seizures.

The chain is built from TRBV9 and TRBJ1-2, with no clear D. The CDR3 runs to 15 residues. With 0 bases removed from V and 5 bases from J, the gap between germline ends came to 14 bases. The germline V gene has CDR1 SGDLS and CDR2 YYNGEE. The CDR3 protein is CASSVDGLGPYGYTF. The CDR3 DNA is TGTGCCAGCAGCGTAGACGGGCTTGGGCCATATGGCTACACCTTC.

The rearrangement joins TRBV7-9 to TRBJ1-1, with 8 bases matching TRBD1. V was clipped by 3 bases and J by 3 bases; unmatched bases: 3. The CDR3 contains 14 residues. CDR1 and CDR2 (germline): SEHNR, FQNEAQ (reference sequence). CDR3 in DNA: TGTGCCAGCAGCTTTGCAGGGGGCGACACTGAAGCTTTCTTT. It encodes CASSFAGGDTEAFF.

The rearrangement joins TRBV6-5 to TRBJ2-5, with D perhaps TRBD2 (6 bases). This CDR3 region has 14 residues. Germline CDR1 reads MNHEY; CDR2 reads SVGAGI. V lost 4 bases and J lost 5, with 14 bases in between. In DNA form, the CDR3 reads TGTGCCAGCAGTTGGTCCGGGAGTTGGGAGACCCAGTACTTC. This encodes CASSWSGSWETQYF.

The chain is built from TRBV9 and TRBJ2-7, with 7 positions matching TRBD2. V gave up 0 bases and J gave up 6 bases; unmatched junction bases: 6. In germline, CDR1 is SGDLS, CDR2 YYNGEE. This CDR3 is 14 amino acids long. CDR3 sequence (DNA): TGTGCCAGCAGCGTAGGTGGGAGGGCCCGCGAGCAGTACTTC. Translation: CASSVGGRAREQYF.

The CDR3 coding sequence is TGCGCCAGCAGCTTGGGTAGGGATGTGTCTGGCTACACCTTC. Translated: CASSLGRDVSGYTF. V usage is TRBV5-1 and J usage is TRBJ1-2, with unresolved D. CDR1 and CDR2 from the germline V gene are SGHRS and YFSETQ. The CDR3 loop spans 14 amino acids. V lost 0 bases, J lost 7 bases, and 13 bases lay in between.

V usage is TRBV6-5 and J usage is TRBJ1-1, with D perhaps TRBD1 (6 bases). V gave up 7 bases and J gave up 0 bases, with 15 bases separating them. The germline CDR1 and CDR2 sequences are MNHEY and SVGAGI. The CDR3 runs to 15 residues. CDR3 sequence: CASTTRGFLNTEAFF. DNA for the CDR3: TGTGCCAGCACTACCAGGGGCTTCTTGAACACTGAAGCTTTCTTT.

The V and J genes are TRBV7-2 and TRBJ1-4; TRBD1 might be the D (5 bases). With 5 bases removed from V and 3 bases from J, the gap between germline ends came to 13 bases. The CDR3 contains 15 residues. Germline V gene lookup returns CDR1 SGHTA and CDR2 FQGNSA. This CDR3 is CASSLQGRANEKLFF. The CDR3 DNA reads TGTGCCAGCAGCCTCCAGGGAAGGGCTAATGAAAAACTGTTTTTT.

The chain recombines TRBV4-1 with TRBJ1-1; D uncertain. Germline V CDR1 and CDR2: MGHRA, YSYEKL. V gave up 1 base and J gave up 2 bases, with 11 bases separating them. The CDR3 spans 15 residues. The CDR3, as DNA: TGCGCCAGCAGCCAAGTGTTAACAGCTAACACTGAAGCTTTCTTT. It yields the protein CASSQVLTANTEAFF.

This sequence joins TRBV6-5 and TRBJ2-3; no reliable D call. Trimming shortened V by 4 bases and J by 5 bases, and 19 bases separated the two germline ends. Germline V CDR1 and CDR2: MNHEY, SVGAGI. This CDR3 region has 16 residues. In nucleotides, the CDR3 is TGTGCCAGCAGTTTTGTAGGACCAGTGGTGGTAGATACGCAGTATTTT. Protein: CASSFVGPVVVDTQYF.

This clone was detected a few times. The chain recombines TRBV5-6 with TRBJ2-1; 10 nucleotides line up with TRBD2. Germline trimming cut 1 base from V and 8 bases from J; bases unmatched to any gene: 12. This CDR3 spans 17 amino acids. Per the germline V gene, CDR1 is SGHDT and CDR2 is YYEEEE. The CDR3 region is CASSLQSSGSFVDEQFF. CDR3 nucleotide sequence: TGTGCCAGCAGCTTGCAGTCTAGCGGGAGTTTTGTGGATGAGCAGTTCTTC.

The chain uses TRBV4-1 and TRBJ1-6; D uncertain. Looked up from germline, CDR1 is MGHRA and CDR2 is YSYEKL. The V end was cut by 8 bases, the J end by 0 bases, with 11 bases between. The CDR3 consists of 15 residues. In DNA form, the CDR3 reads TGCGCCAGCGCGAGGGAGATCTCCTATAATTCACCCCTCCACTTT. Translation: CASAREISYNSPLHF.

The gene calls are TRBV3-1 (or the pseudogene TRBV3-2) and TRBJ2-2; no clear D. This CDR3 has 16 residues. CDR1 and CDR2 from the germline V gene are LGHDT and YNNKEL (reference sequence). The V and J ends lost 1 base and 2 bases respectively, with 11 bases between them. DNA of the CDR3: TGTGCCAGCAGCCAAGGCCCGGGTATAAACACCGGGGAGCTGTTTTTT. Translating it yields CASSQGPGINTGELFF.

This clone was seen once. The rearrangement links TRBV18 to TRBJ2-6; TRBD1 agrees at 7 bases. The CDR3 is 17 amino acids. J gave up 0 bases and V 4 bases, and 6 bases lay outside the gene matches. Germline V gene sequence: CDR1 KGHSH, CDR2 LQKENI. In DNA form, the CDR3 reads TGTGCCAGCTCACGGGGGACAGAGGGCTCTGGGGCCAACGTCCTGACTTTC. Its translation is CASSRGTEGSGANVLTF. Full variable domain (outside the CDR3, taken from reference TRBV18 and TRBJ2-6): NAGVMQNPRHLVRRRGQEARLRCSPMKGHSHVYWYRQLPEEGLKFMVYLQKENIIDESGMPKERFSAEFPKEGPSILRIQQVVRGDSAAYFCASSRGTEGSGANVLTFGAGSRLTVL.

V and J are TRBV10-3 and TRBJ2-2; no firm D call. The V end was cut by 11 bases, the J end by 5 bases, with 15 bases between. Germline V CDR1 and CDR2: ENHRY, SYGVKD. The CDR3 is 13 residues long. The CDR3, as DNA: TGTGCCTCCGCTTCGGAGCCGACCGGGGAGCTGTTTTTT. Translated, it gives CASASEPTGELFF.

CDR3 region: CATLSGANVLTF. Here the CDR3 DNA reads TGTGCCACCCTCTCTGGGGCCAACGTCCTGACTTTC. This rearrangement joins TRBV7-9 to TRBJ2-6; no firm D call. Trimming took 10 bases from V and 0 from J, leaving 4 bases between them. Germline values: CDR1 SEHNR, CDR2 FQNEAQ (reference sequence). The CDR3 spans 12 residues. The full variable domain, its missing parts supplied by reference TRBV7-9 and TRBJ2-6, is DTGVSQNPRHKITKRGQNVTFRCDPISEHNRLYWYRQTLGQGPEFLTYFQNEAQLEKSRLLSDRFSAERPKGSFSTLEIQRTEQGDSAMYLCATLSGANVLTFGAGSRLTVL.

J is TRBJ1-2 and V is TRBV7-9; 9 nucleotides match TRBD1. Trimming removed 8 bases from V and 4 bases from J; junction bases left unmatched: 5. CDR1 and CDR2 from the germline V gene are SEHNR and FQNEAQ (reference sequence). This CDR3 contains 13 residues. CDR3 sequence (DNA): TGTGCCAGCGGCGGGACAGGGACCTATGGCTACACCTTC. Translation gives CASGGTGTYGYTF. The complete variable domain, with remaining parts taken from reference TRBV7-9 and TRBJ1-2, reads DTGVSQNPRHKITKRGQNVTFRCDPISEHNRLYWYRQTLGQGPEFLTYFQNEAQLEKSRLLSDRFSAERPKGSFSTLEIQRTEQGDSAMYLCASGGTGTYGYTFGSGTRLTVV.

The chain uses TRBV9 and TRBJ2-2, with 7 bases matching TRBD2. Trimming took 7 bases from V and 6 from J; bases not matched to a gene: 12. The CDR3 contains 15 residues. Germline CDR1 and CDR2: SGDLS and YYNGEE. As DNA, the CDR3 is TGTGCCAGCCGTCGGGAGGCTACGCCCGCCGGGGAGCTGTTTTTT. Amino acid sequence: CASRREATPAGELFF.